These T cell receptor beta chains were read from a single sample in a study of T cells in Graves' hyperthyroidism and ophthalmopathy. From the multiplex PCR reads, TCRdb called clonotypes with MiXCR, one entry per CDR3 protein. The repertoire consists of about 380,000 distinct CDR3 sequences, with about 18% occurring once and the leading ten covering about 38%. Specimen: blood. The receptors come from a man aged 18 to 30 with Graves' ophthalmopathy. The CDR3 runs from the conserved cysteine through the conserved F or W. The order of the fields is CDR3 length, D gene, V gene, J gene, clone size, CDR3 protein, CDR3 DNA. The D gene is left open where the match is weak. Expanded clones get a size class; other rows say once, few or many, or leave the size out.

>15|.|TRBV20-1|TRBJ2-2|many
CSARPASSNTGELFF
TGCAGTGCTAGACCCGCCAGCTCGAACACCGGGGAGCTGTTTTTT
>14|.|TRBV18|TRBJ2-5|.
CASSPTLYQETQYF
TGTGCCAGCTCACCGACCTTGTACCAAGAGACCCAGTACTTC
>17|.|TRBV4-1|TRBJ2-6|.
CASSQEGGSSGANVLTF
TGCGCCAGCAGCCAAGAAGGTGGAAGCTCTGGGGCCAACGTCCTGACTTTC
>16|.|TRBV7-9|TRBJ2-3|many
CASSPPEGMTLGTQYF
TGTGCCAGCAGCCCCCCCGAGGGCATGACCCTCGGTACGCAGTATTTT
>14|.|TRBV12-3/TRBV12-4|TRBJ2-5|many
CASSRLQGQETQYF
TGTGCCAGCAGCCGGTTACAGGGCCAAGAGACCCAGTACTTC
>16|TRBD1|TRBV5-1|TRBJ1-5|many
CASSPDRGQSNQPQHF
TGCGCCAGCAGCCCGGACAGGGGGCAGTCCAATCAGCCCCAGCATTTT
>12|.|TRBV20-1|TRBJ2-7|many
CSARAASWEQYF
TGCAGTGCTAGAGCTGCGTCATGGGAGCAGTACTTC
>14|.|TRBV4-1|TRBJ2-3|.
CASSPPMSTDTQYF
TGCGCCAGCAGTCCTCCTATGTCGACAGATACGCAGTATTTT
>14|.|TRBV6-1|TRBJ2-2|.
CASMTTSNTGELFF
TGTGCCAGCATGACGACTTCGAACACCGGGGAGCTGTTTTTT
>15|.|TRBV18|TRBJ1-1|many
CASSPLGGSDTEAFF
TGTGCCAGCTCACCCCTCGGTGGGTCCGACACTGAAGCTTTCTTT
>17|TRBD2|TRBV6-1|TRBJ2-1|many
CASSEGVIAGAYNEQFF
TGTGCCAGCAGTGAAGGCGTAATAGCGGGGGCTTACAATGAGCAGTTCTTC
>15|.|TRBV6-1|TRBJ1-5|many
CASSDPPGGHQPQHF
TGTGCCAGCAGTGACCCCCCGGGAGGACATCAGCCCCAGCATTTT
>15|TRBD1|TRBV3-1|TRBJ1-4|many
CASSQRTGTNEKLFF
TGTGCCAGCAGCCAGAGGACAGGAACTAATGAAAAACTGTTTTTT
>14|.|TRBV12-3/TRBV12-4|TRBJ1-5|many
CASSQQEGVGAQHF
TGTGCCAGCAGTCAGCAGGAGGGGGTTGGGGCCCAGCATTTT
>12|TRBD2|TRBV28|TRBJ2-7|many
CASSLLAVGQYF
TGTGCCAGCAGTCTACTAGCGGTCGGGCAGTACTTC
>16|TRBD1|TRBV6-5|TRBJ2-3|few
CASSYGTGTDTDTQYF
TGTGCCAGCAGTTACGGGACAGGGACCGACACAGATACGCAGTATTTT
>18|TRBD1|TRBV15|TRBJ2-3|.
CATSRDRAGGHGWDTQYF
TGTGCCACCAGCAGAGATCGGGCAGGGGGACATGGTTGGGATACGCAGTATTTT
>16|.|TRBV12-3/TRBV12-4|TRBJ1-5|many
CASSLTLGGVAQPQHF
TGTGCCAGCAGTTTAACTCTTGGGGGGGTTGCTCAGCCCCAGCATTTT
>16|.|TRBV5-1|TRBJ1-4|.
CASSSGHAATNEKLFF
TGCGCCAGCAGCTCCGGACATGCCGCAACTAATGAAAAACTGTTTTTT
>13|.|TRBV4-1|TRBJ1-5|.
CASSQVLLEPQHF
TGCGCCAGCAGCCAAGTATTATTGGAGCCCCAGCATTTT
>16|TRBD1|TRBV3-1|TRBJ2-1|many
CASSLLIRDSYNEQFF
TGTGCCAGCAGCCTTCTCATCCGGGACAGCTACAATGAGCAGTTCTTC
>12|.|TRBV6-1|TRBJ2-5|many
CASHGVGETQYF
TGTGCCAGCCACGGGGTTGGTGAGACCCAGTACTTC
>13|.|TRBV28|TRBJ2-3|.
CASSLLDTDTQYF
TGTGCCAGCAGTTTACTAGACACAGATACGCAGTATTTT
>15|.|TRBV27|TRBJ1-6|few
CASSLVGPTISPLHF
TGTGCCAGCAGTTTAGTAGGACCCACAATCAGCCCCCTCCACTTT
>13|.|TRBV10-3|TRBJ2-3|.
CAISDYSTDTQYF
TGTGCCATCAGTGACTATAGCACAGATACGCAGTATTTT
>13|.|TRBV10-3|TRBJ1-2|.
CASSEAQFYGYTF
TGTGCCAGCAGTGAAGCTCAGTTCTATGGCTACACCTTC
>14|TRBD2|TRBV18|TRBJ2-7|many
CASSPGTTSYEQYF
TGTGCCAGCTCACCTGGGACTACATCCTACGAGCAGTACTTC
>14|.|TRBV10-3|TRBJ2-1|few
CAISGTVKGGEQFF
TGTGCCATCAGTGGGACAGTTAAGGGTGGTGAGCAGTTCTTC
>17|TRBD2|TRBV7-9|TRBJ2-3|many
CASSSPVRRGNTDTQYF
TGTGCCAGCAGCTCTCCTGTAAGGCGGGGGAACACAGATACGCAGTATTTT
>13|.|TRBV18|TRBJ2-7|many
CASSGQRRYEQYF
TGTGCCAGCTCAGGCCAGAGACGGTACGAGCAGTACTTC
>16|.|TRBV20-1|TRBJ1-1|.
CSARDRGFRSGTEAFF
TGCAGTGCTAGAGATCGGGGTTTTCGGAGTGGGACTGAAGCTTTCTTT